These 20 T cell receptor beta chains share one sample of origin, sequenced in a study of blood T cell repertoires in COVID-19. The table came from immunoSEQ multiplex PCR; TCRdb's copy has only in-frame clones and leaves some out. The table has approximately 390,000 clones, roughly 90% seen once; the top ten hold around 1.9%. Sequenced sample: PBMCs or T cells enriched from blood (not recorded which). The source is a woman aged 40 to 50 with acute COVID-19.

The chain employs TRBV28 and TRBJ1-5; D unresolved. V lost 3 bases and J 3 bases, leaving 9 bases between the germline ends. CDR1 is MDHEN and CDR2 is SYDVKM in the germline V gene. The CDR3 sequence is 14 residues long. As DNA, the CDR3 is TGTGCCAGCAGTTTCGTTACAGACAATCAGCCCCAGCATTTT. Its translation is CASSFVTDNQPQHF.

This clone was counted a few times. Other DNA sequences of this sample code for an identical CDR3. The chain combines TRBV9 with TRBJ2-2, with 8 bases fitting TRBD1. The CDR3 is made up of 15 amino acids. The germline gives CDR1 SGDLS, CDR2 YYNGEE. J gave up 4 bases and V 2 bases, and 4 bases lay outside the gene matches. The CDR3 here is CASSVGTGPTGELFF. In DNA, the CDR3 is TGTGCCAGCAGCGTCGGGACAGGACCCACCGGGGAGCTGTTTTTT.

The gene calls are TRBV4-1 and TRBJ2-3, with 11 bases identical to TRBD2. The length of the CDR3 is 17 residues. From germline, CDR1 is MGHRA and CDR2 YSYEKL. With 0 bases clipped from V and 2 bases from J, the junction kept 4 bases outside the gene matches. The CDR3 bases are TGCGCCAGCAGCCAAGATCGACTAGCGGGGAACACAGATACGCAGTATTTT. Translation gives CASSQDRLAGNTDTQYF.

The CDR3 here is CASSPPGLAPYEQYF. The CDR3 region has the DNA TGTGCCAGCAGCCCTCCGGGACTAGCCCCCTACGAGCAGTACTTC. The chain links TRBV3-1 (or the pseudogene TRBV3-2) to TRBJ2-7, with 9 bases lining up with TRBD2. The CDR3 sequence is 15 residues long. Trimming removed 4 bases from V and 2 bases from J; junction bases left unmatched: 6. Germline V gene lookup returns CDR1 LGHDT and CDR2 YNNKEL (reference sequence).

The CDR3, as DNA: TGTGCCAGCAGGCCAACAGGGCCCGAGCAGTACTTC. It yields the protein CASRPTGPEQYF. The chain recombines TRBV11-2 with TRBJ2-7; the D gene is possibly TRBD1 (6 bases). From germline, CDR1 is SGHAT and CDR2 FQNNGV. V was shortened by 6 bases and J by 6 bases, with 12 bases between the two germline ends. The CDR3 loop spans 12 amino acids.

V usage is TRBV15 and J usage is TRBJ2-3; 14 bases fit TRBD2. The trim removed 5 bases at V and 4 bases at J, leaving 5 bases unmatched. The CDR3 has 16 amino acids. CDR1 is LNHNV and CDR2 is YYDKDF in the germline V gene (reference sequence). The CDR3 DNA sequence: TGTGCCACCAGCCGAAGACTAGCGGGGGGGCCAGATACGCAGTATTTT. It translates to CATSRRLAGGPDTQYF.

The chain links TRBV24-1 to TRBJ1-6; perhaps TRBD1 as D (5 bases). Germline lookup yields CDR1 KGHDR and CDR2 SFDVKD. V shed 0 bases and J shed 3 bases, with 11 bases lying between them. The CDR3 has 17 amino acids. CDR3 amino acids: CATSDLQGPLYNSPLHF. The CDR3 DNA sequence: TGTGCCACCAGTGATTTGCAGGGCCCACTCTATAATTCACCCCTCCACTTT.

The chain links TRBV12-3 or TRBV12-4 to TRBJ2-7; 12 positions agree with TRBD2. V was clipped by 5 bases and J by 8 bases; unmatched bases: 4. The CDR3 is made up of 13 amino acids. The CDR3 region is CASSPGLAGQQYF. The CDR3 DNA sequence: TGTGCCAGCAGTCCCGGACTAGCGGGGCAGCAGTACTTC.

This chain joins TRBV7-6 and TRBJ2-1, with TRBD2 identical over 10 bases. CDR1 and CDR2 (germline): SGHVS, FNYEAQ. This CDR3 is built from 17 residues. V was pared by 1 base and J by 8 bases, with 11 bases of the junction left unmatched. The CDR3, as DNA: TGTGCCAGCAGCTTAGGCCGGAGAGCGGGGGGGCTCGATGAGCAGTTCTTC. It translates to CASSLGRRAGGLDEQFF.

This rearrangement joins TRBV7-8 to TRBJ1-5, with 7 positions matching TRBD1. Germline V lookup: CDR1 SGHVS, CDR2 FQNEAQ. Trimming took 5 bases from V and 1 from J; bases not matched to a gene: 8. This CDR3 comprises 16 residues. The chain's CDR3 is CASSRGQAWSNQPQHF. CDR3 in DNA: TGTGCCAGCAGCCGCGGACAGGCCTGGAGCAATCAGCCCCAGCATTTT. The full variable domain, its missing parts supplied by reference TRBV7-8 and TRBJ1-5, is GAGVSQSPRYKVAKRGQDVALRCDPISGHVSLFWYQQALGQGPEFLTYFQNEAQLDKSGLPSDRFFAERPEGSVSTLKIQRTQQEDSAVYLCASSRGQAWSNQPQHFGDGTRLSIL.

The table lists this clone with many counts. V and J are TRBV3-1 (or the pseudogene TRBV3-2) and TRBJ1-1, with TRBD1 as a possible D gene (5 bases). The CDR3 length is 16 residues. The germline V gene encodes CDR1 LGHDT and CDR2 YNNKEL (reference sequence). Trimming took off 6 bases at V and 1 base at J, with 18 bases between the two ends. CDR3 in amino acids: CASSGGVGYKNTEAFF. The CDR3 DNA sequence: TGTGCCAGCAGTGGAGGGGTGGGGTATAAGAACACTGAAGCTTTCTTT.

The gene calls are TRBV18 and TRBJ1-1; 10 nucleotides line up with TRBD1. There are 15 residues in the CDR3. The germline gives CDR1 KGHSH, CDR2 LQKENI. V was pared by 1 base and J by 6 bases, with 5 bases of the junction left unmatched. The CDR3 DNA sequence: TGTGCCAGCTCACCACTCGGACAGGGGGGGCCTGAAGCTTTCTTT. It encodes CASSPLGQGGPEAFF.

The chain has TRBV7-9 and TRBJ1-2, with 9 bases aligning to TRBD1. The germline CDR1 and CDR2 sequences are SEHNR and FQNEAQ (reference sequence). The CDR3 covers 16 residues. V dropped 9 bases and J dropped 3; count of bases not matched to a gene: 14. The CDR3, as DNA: TGTGCCAGTGTCCACCTCGGTTGGGACAGGGACTATGGCTACACCTTC. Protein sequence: CASVHLGWDRDYGYTF.

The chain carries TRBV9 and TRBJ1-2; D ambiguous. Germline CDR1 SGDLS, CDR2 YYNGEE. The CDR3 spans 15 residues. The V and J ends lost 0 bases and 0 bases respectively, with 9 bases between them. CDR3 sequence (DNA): TGTGCCAGCAGCGTAGATCCCAGCGCTAACTATGGCTACACCTTC. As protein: CASSVDPSANYGYTF. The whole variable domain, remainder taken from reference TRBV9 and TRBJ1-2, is DSGVTQTPKHLITATGQRVTLRCSPRSGDLSVYWYQQSLDQGLQFLIQYYNGEERAKGNILERFSAQQFPDLHSELNLSSLELGDSALYFCASSVDPSANYGYTFGSGTRLTVV.

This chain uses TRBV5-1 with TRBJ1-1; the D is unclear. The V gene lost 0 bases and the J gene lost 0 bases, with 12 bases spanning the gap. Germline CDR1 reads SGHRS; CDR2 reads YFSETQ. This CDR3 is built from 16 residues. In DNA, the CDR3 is TGCGCCAGCAGCTTGGTCGGGAGCCGCATGAACACTGAAGCTTTCTTT. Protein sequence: CASSLVGSRMNTEAFF.

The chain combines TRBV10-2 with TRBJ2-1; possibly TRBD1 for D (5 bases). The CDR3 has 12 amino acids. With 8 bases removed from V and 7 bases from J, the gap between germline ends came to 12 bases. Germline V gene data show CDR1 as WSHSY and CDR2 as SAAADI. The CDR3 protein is CASLQVGNEQFF. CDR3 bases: TGCGCCAGCTTACAGGTTGGAAATGAGCAGTTCTTC.

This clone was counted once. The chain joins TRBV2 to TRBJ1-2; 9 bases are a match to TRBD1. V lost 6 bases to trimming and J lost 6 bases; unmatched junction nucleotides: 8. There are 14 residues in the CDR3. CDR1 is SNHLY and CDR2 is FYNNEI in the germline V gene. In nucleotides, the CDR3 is TGTGCCAGCAGCCACCAGGGGACAGGGAATGGCTACACCTTC. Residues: CASSHQGTGNGYTF.

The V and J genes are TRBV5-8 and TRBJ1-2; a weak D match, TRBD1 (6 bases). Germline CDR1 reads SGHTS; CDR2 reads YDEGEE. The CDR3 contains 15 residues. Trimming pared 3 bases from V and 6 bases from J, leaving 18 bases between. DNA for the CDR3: TGTGCCAGCAGCTCTGGACAGTTGAAACTCGATGGCTACACCTTC. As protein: CASSSGQLKLDGYTF.

Here the CDR3 DNA reads TGTGCCAGCAGCTTGGGGGCTGCAGAGGCCTACGAGCAGTACTTC. Encoded protein: CASSLGAAEAYEQYF. The V call is TRBV11-3, the J call TRBJ2-7; D may be TRBD1 (6 bases). The CDR3 is 15 residues long. The V gene lost 3 bases and the J gene lost 2 bases, with 14 bases spanning the gap. The V gene's germline CDR1 is SGHNT and CDR2 YENEEA.

This CDR3 reads CAWNHGQGRSPLHF. CDR3 bases: TGTGCCTGGAACCATGGACAGGGGAGGTCACCCCTCCACTTT. The chain combines TRBV30 with TRBJ1-6, with 9 bases that match TRBD1. The CDR3 is 14 residues long. Looked up from germline, CDR1 is GTSNPN and CDR2 is SVGIG (reference sequence). Germline trimming cut 4 bases from V and 10 bases from J; bases unmatched to any gene: 8.